The 26 T cell receptor beta chains below were found in one sample sequenced in a study of blood T cell repertoires in COVID-19. Sequencing used immunoSEQ multiplex PCR; TCRdb keeps in-frame clones, though not all of them. The repertoire has about 170,000 clones, about 86% of them found once; the top ten carry approximately 2.4%. The sample was peripheral blood. The receptor set was obtained from a human donor with acute or convalescent COVID-19. The donor label of this sample is uncertain.

The V call is TRBV18, the J call TRBJ1-2, with 7 bases lining up with TRBD1. With V trimmed by 6 bases and J by 6 bases, 10 bases remained unmatched. The CDR3 totals 14 residues. Germline loops: CDR1 KGHSH, CDR2 LQKENI. CDR3 DNA sequence: TGTGCCAGCTCCCGACAGGGTTGGGAGGATGGCTACACCTTC. Amino acid sequence: CASSRQGWEDGYTF.

The rearrangement uses TRBV28 and TRBJ2-3; 8 nucleotides line up with TRBD2. This CDR3 comprises 13 residues. With V trimmed by 7 bases and J by 6 bases, 6 bases remained unmatched. CDR1 is MDHEN, CDR2 SYDVKM, per germline. The CDR3 DNA follows: TGTGCCAGCACCCGACTAGCGAGGGATACGCAGTATTTT. Translating it yields CASTRLARDTQYF.

This chain joins TRBV7-2 and TRBJ2-3, with D possibly TRBD1 on 6 matching bases. Germline-derived CDR1 and CDR2 are SGHTA and FQGNSA. V was shortened by 1 base and J by 3 bases, with 14 bases between the two germline ends. The CDR3 consists of 16 residues. CDR3 sequence: CASSLGRGMDTDTQYF. The CDR3 DNA is TGTGCCAGCAGCTTAGGCAGGGGAATGGATACAGATACGCAGTATTTT.

This clone was counted only a few times. V and J are TRBV30 and TRBJ2-1; 10 nucleotides align to TRBD2. In germline, CDR1 is GTSNPN, CDR2 SVGIG (reference sequence). There are 14 residues in the CDR3. The V gene end was trimmed by 7 bases and the J gene end by 4 bases; junction bases not matched to a gene: 7. DNA for the CDR3: TGTGCCTCCCAGCGGGGGGGAGGGTACAATGAGCAGTTCTTC. Protein: CASQRGGGYNEQFF.

The V and J genes are TRBV6-6 and TRBJ1-1; D is unclear. This CDR3 contains 12 residues. V gave up 0 bases and J gave up 6 bases, with 5 bases separating them. CDR1 and CDR2 (germline): MNHNY, SVGAGI (reference sequence). The CDR3 bases are TGTGCCAGCAGTTACTCGGCGGCTGAAGCTTTCTTT. Protein sequence: CASSYSAAEAFF.

The CDR3 is CASSVAGQGGNTIYF. The CDR3 coding sequence is TGTGCCAGCAGCGTAGCTGGACAGGGCGGAAACACCATATATTTT. The V gene is TRBV9, the J gene TRBJ1-3, with 8 bases aligning to TRBD1. Germline CDR1 and CDR2: SGDLS and YYNGEE. The CDR3 totals 15 residues. The trim removed 0 bases at V and 4 bases at J, leaving 3 bases unmatched.

A single count supports this clone. This sequence joins TRBV5-3 and TRBJ2-2; 10 bases align to TRBD1. TRBV5-3 is sorted into the ORF group, with uncertain function. This CDR3 has 20 residues. After removal of 1 base from V and 0 bases from J, the junction contained 12 bases not matched to a gene. The CDR3 region is CARSLWRDRGPFANTGELFF. The CDR3 region has the DNA TGTGCCAGAAGCTTGTGGCGGGACAGGGGCCCTTTCGCGAACACCGGGGAGCTGTTTTTT.

The chain employs TRBV28 and TRBJ1-1, with D uncertain. Trimming pared 3 bases from V and 3 bases from J, leaving 5 bases between. The CDR3 has 12 amino acids. The germline V gene encodes CDR1 MDHEN and CDR2 SYDVKM. The CDR3 nucleotides read TGTGCCAGCAGTTTTCGTTACACTGAAGCTTTCTTT. Translation gives CASSFRYTEAFF.

J is TRBJ2-1 and V is TRBV7-2; D is perhaps TRBD2 (5 bases). Germline V gives CDR1 SGHTA, CDR2 FQGNSA. This CDR3 comprises 13 residues. V was cut by 3 bases and J by 5 bases, with 8 bases left in between. CDR3 amino acids: CASSLRANNEQFF. CDR3 in DNA: TGTGCCAGCAGCTTGAGGGCAAACAATGAGCAGTTCTTC.

The CDR3 region has the DNA TGTGCCAGCAATCCCACCCGGACAGGAGAGACTGAAGCTTTCTTT. Protein sequence: CASNPTRTGETEAFF. V is TRBV6-6 and J is TRBJ1-1, with 7 nucleotides matching TRBD1. CDR3 length: 15 residues. The junction had 13 bases not matched to a gene; V was cut back by 7 bases and J by 5 bases. Germline CDR1 and CDR2: MNHNY and SVGAGI (reference sequence).

The chain joins TRBV6-6 to TRBJ2-7; perhaps TRBD2 as D (6 bases). The CDR3 contains 12 residues. Germline assignment: CDR1 MNHNY and CDR2 SVGAGI (reference sequence). V was trimmed by 5 bases and J by 6 bases, leaving 11 bases between them. The CDR3 sequence: CASSAAGGEQYF. In DNA, the CDR3 is TGTGCCAGCAGTGCCGCCGGGGGCGAGCAGTACTTC.

The chain joins TRBV11-2 to TRBJ2-5; D might be TRBD2 (6 bases). This CDR3 has 14 amino acids. Germline V gene sequence: CDR1 SGHAT, CDR2 FQNNGV. V was pared by 1 base and J by 5 bases, with 11 bases between. CDR3 region: CASSLGLGGETQYF. CDR3 bases: TGTGCCAGCAGCTTAGGACTAGGAGGGGAGACCCAGTACTTC. The full variable domain, with the rest looked up from reference TRBV11-2 and TRBJ2-5, is EAGVAQSPRYKIIEKRQSVAFWCNPISGHATLYWYQQILGQGPKLLIQFQNNGVVDDSQLPKDRFSAERLKGVDSTLKIQPAKLEDSAVYLCASSLGLGGETQYFGPGTRLLVL.

This sequence joins TRBV2 and TRBJ1-5; 7 positions agree with TRBD1. CDR1 and CDR2 from the germline V gene are SNHLY and FYNNEI. V shed 8 bases, J shed 3 bases, and the junction held 4 bases outside the gene matches. The CDR3 is 13 residues long. As DNA, the CDR3 is TGTGCCAGCGGCGACAGGGCCAATCAGCCCCAGCATTTT. The encoded protein is CASGDRANQPQHF.

As DNA, the CDR3 is TGTGCCAGCAGCGGGCCGGGCAGCGGGAGCTCCTACGAGCAGTACTTC. Residues: CASSGPGSGSSYEQYF. The genes are TRBV11-3 and TRBJ2-7, with TRBD2 matching over 8 bases. Unmatched junction bases numbered 9, after V lost 5 bases and J lost 0 bases. There are 16 residues in the CDR3. CDR1 and CDR2 from the germline V gene are SGHNT and YENEEA.

This chain connects TRBV4-2 to TRBJ2-1, with D possibly matching TRBD2 (5 bases). V dropped 3 bases and J dropped 8 bases, with 14 bases sitting between them. The CDR3 has 14 amino acids. Germline assignment: CDR1 LGHNA and CDR2 YNFKEQ. CDR3 protein: CASSQSWVGDEQFF. In nucleotides, the CDR3 is TGTGCCAGCAGCCAGAGCTGGGTCGGGGATGAGCAGTTCTTC.

For the CDR3, the DNA is TGTGCCACCAGTGATGGCAGACAGGGGAGAGATGGCTACACCTTC. Encoded protein: CATSDGRQGRDGYTF. The rearrangement uses TRBV24-1 and TRBJ1-2; 8 bases agree with TRBD1. CDR1 is KGHDR and CDR2 is SFDVKD in the germline V gene. This CDR3 has 15 residues. V lost 3 bases and J lost 6; bases outside the gene matches: 8.

The DNA of the CDR3 is TGTGCCAGCAGTCCCTCCTCGACAGGGGGCACTGAAGCTTTCTTT. Its protein product is CASSPSSTGGTEAFF. V is TRBV28 and J is TRBJ1-1; TRBD1 aligns across 9 bases. The V and J ends lost 5 bases and 4 bases, in that order; junction bases with no gene match: 8. Germline CDR1 is MDHEN and CDR2 is SYDVKM. This CDR3 region has 15 residues.

The CDR3: CASSDGTSGRLSEQYF. DNA for the CDR3: TGTGCCAGCAGTGACGGCACTAGCGGGAGATTGAGCGAGCAGTACTTC. V usage is TRBV25-1 and J usage is TRBJ2-7; the match to TRBD2 covers 11 bases. Trimming at V came to 3 bases and at J to 6 bases, leaving 10 bases not matched to a gene. There are 16 residues in the CDR3. CDR1 is MGHDK, CDR2 SYGVNS, per germline.

The V and J genes are TRBV10-3 and TRBJ2-7; 12 bases map to TRBD1. CDR3 size: 15 residues. CDR1 is ENHRY and CDR2 is SYGVKD in the germline V gene. V shed 6 bases, J shed 4 bases, and the junction held 7 bases outside the gene matches. CDR3 in amino acids: CAIRDTGQGAYEQYF. CDR3 sequence (DNA): TGTGCCATCAGAGATACGGGACAGGGGGCATACGAGCAGTACTTC.

The chain employs TRBV3-1 (or the pseudogene TRBV3-2) and TRBJ1-1; tentative D call: TRBD1 (6 bases). The CDR3 is 14 amino acids. Trimming took off 2 bases at V and 2 bases at J, with 9 bases between the two ends. Looked up from germline, CDR1 is LGHDT and CDR2 is YNNKEL (reference sequence). This CDR3 reads CASSQQGSNTEAFF. The DNA of the CDR3 is TGTGCCAGCAGCCAACAGGGGTCCAACACTGAAGCTTTCTTT.

In its sample, this clone was seen a few times. V usage is TRBV4-2 and J usage is TRBJ2-7, with TRBD2 matching over 8 bases. CDR1 is LGHNA, CDR2 YNFKEQ, per germline. Trimming removed 4 bases from V and 3 bases from J; junction bases left unmatched: 5. CDR3 length: 14 residues. The CDR3 DNA sequence: TGTGCCAGCAGCCCGCGGGGGGCGCACTACGAGCAGTACTTC. Translation: CASSPRGAHYEQYF.

The rearrangement uses TRBV7-6 and TRBJ2-2, with a weak D call TRBD2 (6 bases). Germline V gene sequence: CDR1 SGHVS, CDR2 FNYEAQ. The CDR3 is made up of 13 amino acids. Trimming removed 6 bases from V and 4 bases from J, with 9 bases in between. This CDR3 is CASSSGVTGELFF. Written as DNA, the CDR3 is TGTGCCAGCAGTTCGGGAGTCACCGGGGAGCTGTTTTTT.

J is TRBJ1-1 and V is TRBV9; D call uncertain. In germline, CDR1 is SGDLS, CDR2 YYNGEE. Trimming removed 1 base at V and 2 bases at J, with 6 bases between. This CDR3 is built from 13 residues. The CDR3 nucleotides are TGTGCCAGCAGCGTATTCACTAACACTGAAGCTTTCTTT. Translated, it gives CASSVFTNTEAFF. The full variable domain, its missing parts supplied by reference TRBV9 and TRBJ1-1, is DSGVTQTPKHLITATGQRVTLRCSPRSGDLSVYWYQQSLDQGLQFLIQYYNGEERAKGNILERFSAQQFPDLHSELNLSSLELGDSALYFCASSVFTNTEAFFGQGTRLTVV.

The chain uses TRBV18 and TRBJ1-3; 7 bases fit TRBD1. The length of the CDR3 is 14 residues. The junction had 6 bases not matched to a gene; V was cut back by 6 bases and J by 4 bases. Germline V gene data show CDR1 as KGHSH and CDR2 as LQKENI. Here the CDR3 reads CASSVGGQGNTIYF. The CDR3 nucleotides are TGTGCCAGCTCGGTAGGGGGCCAAGGAAACACCATATATTTT.

The genes are TRBV4-1 and TRBJ1-2, with 9 bases matching TRBD1. Germline CDR1 is MGHRA and CDR2 is YSYEKL. This CDR3 has 14 residues. V was pared by 4 bases and J by 7 bases, with 7 bases of the junction left unmatched. The CDR3 sequence: CASSLLDRGSGYTF. In DNA, the CDR3 is TGCGCCAGCAGCCTCTTGGACAGGGGTAGTGGCTACACCTTC.

The chain links TRBV7-9 to TRBJ2-7, with 9 bases that match TRBD2. This CDR3 comprises 19 residues. The germline CDR1 and CDR2 sequences are SEHNR and FQNEAQ (reference sequence). J gave up 0 bases and V 1 base, and 13 bases lay outside the gene matches. The CDR3 DNA reads TGTGCCAGCAGCTTAGGGGCGGGAGGGCCCTCGGGACACTCCTACGAGCAGTACTTC. Translating gives CASSLGAGGPSGHSYEQYF.